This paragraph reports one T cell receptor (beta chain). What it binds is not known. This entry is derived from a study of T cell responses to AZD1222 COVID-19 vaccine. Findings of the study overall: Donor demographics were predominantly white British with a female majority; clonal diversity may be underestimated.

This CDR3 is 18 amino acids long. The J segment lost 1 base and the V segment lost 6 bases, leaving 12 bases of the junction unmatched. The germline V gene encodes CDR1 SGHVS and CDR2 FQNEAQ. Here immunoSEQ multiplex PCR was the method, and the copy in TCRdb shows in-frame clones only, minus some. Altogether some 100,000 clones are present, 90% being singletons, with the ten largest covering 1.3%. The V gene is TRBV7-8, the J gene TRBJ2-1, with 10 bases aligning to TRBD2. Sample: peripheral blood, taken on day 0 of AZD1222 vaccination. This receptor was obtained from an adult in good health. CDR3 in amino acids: CASSFNSGGMGSYNEQFF. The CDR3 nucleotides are TGTGCCAGCAGTTTTAATAGCGGGGGGATGGGGTCCTACAATGAGCAGTTCTTC.